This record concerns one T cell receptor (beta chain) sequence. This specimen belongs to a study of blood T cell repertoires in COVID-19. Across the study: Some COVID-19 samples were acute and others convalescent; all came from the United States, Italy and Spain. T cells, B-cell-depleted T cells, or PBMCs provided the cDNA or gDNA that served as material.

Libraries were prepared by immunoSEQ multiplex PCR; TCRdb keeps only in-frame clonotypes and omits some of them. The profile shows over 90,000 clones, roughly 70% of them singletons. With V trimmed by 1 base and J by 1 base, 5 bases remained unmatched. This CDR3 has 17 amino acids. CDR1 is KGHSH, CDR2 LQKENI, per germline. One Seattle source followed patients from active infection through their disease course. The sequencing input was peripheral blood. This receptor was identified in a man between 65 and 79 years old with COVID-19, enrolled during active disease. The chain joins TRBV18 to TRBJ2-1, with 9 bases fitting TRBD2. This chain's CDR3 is CASSPQSSGVSYNEQFF. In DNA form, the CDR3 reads TGTGCCAGCTCACCACAATCTAGCGGGGTTTCCTACAATGAGCAGTTCTTC.